This T cell receptor (beta chain) was identified during a study of T cell responses to AZD1222 COVID-19 vaccine. About this clone: Its matching antigen is unknown.

V lost 3 bases and J lost 7, with 12 bases in between. CDR1 and CDR2 from the germline V gene are MDHEN and SYDVKM. There are 13 residues in the CDR3. Clones were sequenced by immunoSEQ multiplex PCR, and TCRdb holds only the in-frame ones, with some missing. The table lists roughly 120,000 clones, over 75% of them singletons. The study's findings and limits: Reportedly, close to half of spike-specific TCRs are directed against unmutated variant regions. It was only a handful of AZD1222 recipients who were seropositive at baseline.

This receptor was identified in an adult who received the AZD1222 COVID-19 vaccine. The sequenced sample was peripheral blood, obtained 28 days after the second AZD1222 dose. The chain joins TRBV28 to TRBJ2-5; either TRBD1 or TRBD2 may supply D (5 bases each). The CDR3 DNA follows: TGTGCCAGCAGTTTCGGCTCGGGACGGACCCAGTACTTC. Its protein is CASSFGSGRTQYF.